Each of the 31 T cell receptor beta chains below was sequenced from the same sample in a study of OX40 agonist ivuxolimab in advanced cancers. Some clones are missing from TCRdb's copy, which holds only in-frame ones; the method was immunoSEQ multiplex PCR. The data hold about 37,000 clones, with 70% to 80% observed a single time. Specimen: CD4+ or CD8+ T cells sorted from blood, collected in a trial of the OX40 agonist ivuxolimab. These receptors all come from an adult with an advanced solid tumor such as melanoma, head and neck, liver or kidney cancer.

This sequence joins TRBV7-9 and TRBJ2-3, with 9 bases lining up with TRBD1. Germline loops: CDR1 SEHNR, CDR2 FQNEAQ (reference sequence). V lost 4 bases, J lost 4 bases, and 6 bases stayed unmatched. The CDR3 has 15 amino acids. This CDR3 reads CASSSLDRGSDTQYF. In nucleotides, the CDR3 is TGTGCCAGCAGCTCTTTGGACAGGGGTTCAGATACGCAGTATTTT.

The chain joins TRBV18 to TRBJ1-6; D might be TRBD1 (6 bases). Trimming took 3 bases from V and 6 from J, leaving 9 bases between them. CDR3 size: 14 residues. Per germline, CDR1 KGHSH and CDR2 LQKENI. Here the CDR3 DNA reads TGTGCCAGCTCACCTACAGGGAGTAATTCACCCCTCCACTTT. Protein product: CASSPTGSNSPLHF.

A note on this clone: Mismatch with germline at one junction end may stem from a read error. The chain combines TRBV7-7 with TRBJ1-4; no definite D call. Germline values: CDR1 SSHAT, CDR2 FNYEAQ (reference sequence). CDR3 size: 15 residues. CDR3 nucleotide sequence: TGTGCTAGCAGCCTCAATCGGGGAAAGGATGAAAAACTGTTTTTT. Its protein is CASSLNRGKDEKLFF.

CDR3 sequence reads: CASGLVLGPTDTQYF. Written as DNA, the CDR3 is TGTGCTAGTGGTTTGGTACTGGGGCCAACAGATACGCAGTATTTT. The J gene is TRBJ2-3, the V gene TRBV12-5; tentative D call: TRBD1 (5 bases). CDR3 length: 15 amino acids. V was trimmed by 0 bases and J by 3 bases, leaving 10 bases between them. Germline CDR1 reads LGHNT; CDR2 reads FRNRAP.

The rearrangement joins TRBV7-2 to TRBJ2-7, with unresolved D. Germline V CDR1 and CDR2: SGHTA, FQGNSA. The CDR3 spans 13 residues. V shed 0 bases and J shed 0 bases, with 3 bases lying between them. The CDR3 nucleotides read TGTGCCAGCAGCTTAGCGGGCTCCTACGAGCAGTACTTC. Translation gives CASSLAGSYEQYF.

This sequence joins TRBV5-1 and TRBJ2-6; unclear D gene. The CDR3 consists of 15 residues. The germline CDR1 and CDR2 sequences are SGHRS and YFSETQ. V gave up 4 bases and J gave up 3 bases, with 11 bases separating them. DNA for the CDR3: TGCGCCAGCAGCCCGGGTGGGGTTGGGGCCAACGTCCTGACTTTC. Translated: CASSPGGVGANVLTF.

This clone was recorded only once. CDR3 sequence reads: CASSLGASGGTDTQYF. The CDR3 nucleotides are TGTGCCAGCAGCTTAGGGGCTAGCGGGGGTACAGATACGCAGTATTTT. The chain carries TRBV7-6 and TRBJ2-3; 10 nucleotides line up with TRBD2. The CDR3 consists of 16 residues. The V and J ends lost 1 base and 3 bases, in that order; junction bases with no gene match: 4. Germline CDR1 reads SGHVS; CDR2 reads FNYEAQ.

This chain joins TRBV6-5 and TRBJ1-3; D remains ambiguous. The CDR3 is 14 residues long. V was trimmed by 4 bases and J by 2 bases, leaving 9 bases between them. Germline V CDR1 and CDR2: MNHEY, SVGAGI. The chain's CDR3 is CASSSPAAGNTIYF. DNA of the CDR3: TGTGCCAGCAGTTCCCCAGCGGCTGGAAACACCATATATTTT.

V gene TRBV11-3 combines with J gene TRBJ2-1; D could derive from TRBD1 or TRBD2 (5 bases each). With 4 bases removed from V and 9 bases from J, the gap between germline ends came to 13 bases. Germline V gene sequence: CDR1 SGHNT, CDR2 YENEEA. The CDR3 sequence is 13 residues long. CDR3 DNA: TGTGCCAGCAGCTCCGTTCCAGGGACTGAGCAGTTCTTC. Protein sequence: CASSSVPGTEQFF. Together with reference TRBV11-3 and TRBJ2-1, the CDR3 gives the full variable domain: EAGVVQSPRYKIIEKKQPVAFWCNPISGHNTLYWYLQNLGQGPELLIRYENEEAVDDSQLPKDRFSAERLKGVDSTLKIQPAELGDSAVYLCASSSVPGTEQFFGPGTRLTVL.

The chain carries TRBV28 and TRBJ2-4, with 14 nucleotides matching TRBD2. Germline loops: CDR1 MDHEN, CDR2 SYDVKM. This CDR3 contains 15 residues. V trimming: 5 bases; J trimming: 7 bases; junction bases outside the gene matches: 4. For the CDR3, the DNA is TGTGCCAGCAGTAAAGGGACTAGCGGGAGTAACATTCAGTACTTC. Protein product: CASSKGTSGSNIQYF.

The table lists this clone with a count of one. The V gene is TRBV29-1, the J gene TRBJ1-1; D unclear. The CDR3 has 13 residues. Germline CDR1 reads SQVTM; CDR2 reads ANQGSEA. Trimming removed 2 bases at V and 0 bases at J, with 7 bases between. The CDR3 reads CSVETDLNTEAFF. The CDR3 nucleotides are TGCAGCGTTGAAACAGACTTGAACACTGAAGCTTTCTTT.

This chain connects TRBV27 to TRBJ1-6; D is unresolved. The germline gives CDR1 MNHEY, CDR2 SMNVEV (reference sequence). Between the trimmed V and J ends, which lost 2 bases and 7 bases, there was a span of 6 bases. This CDR3 region has 13 residues. The CDR3 region has the DNA TGTGCCAGCAGTTTAAATGTAAATTCACCCCTCCACTTT. Its translation: CASSLNVNSPLHF.

The chain recombines TRBV19 with TRBJ1-4; D call uncertain. V gave up 5 bases and J gave up 4 bases, with 14 bases separating them. Germline loops: CDR1 LNHDA, CDR2 SQIVND (reference sequence). The CDR3 runs 15 residues. DNA for the CDR3: TGTGCCAGTAGTTTGTCGATAGTGAGTAATGAAAAACTGTTTTTT. Its protein is CASSLSIVSNEKLFF. The variable domain in full, completed from reference TRBV19 and TRBJ1-4, reads DGGITQSPKYLFRKEGQNVTLSCEQNLNHDAMYWYRQDPGQGLRLIYYSQIVNDFQKGDIAEGYSVSREKKESFPLTVTSAQKNPTAFYLCASSLSIVSNEKLFFGSGTQLSVL.

CDR3 nucleotide sequence: TGTGCCAGCAGTCTCTTGACAGGGGGCGGAGATACGCAGTATTTT. As protein: CASSLLTGGGDTQYF. J is TRBJ2-3 and V is TRBV27, with 10 bases that match TRBD1. Looked up from germline, CDR1 is MNHEY and CDR2 is SMNVEV (reference sequence). J lost 5 bases, V lost 5 bases, and 7 bases had no gene match. CDR3 length: 15 residues.

This clone was recorded a few times. The chain links TRBV19 to TRBJ1-5, with 9 positions matching TRBD1. Germline V lookup: CDR1 LNHDA, CDR2 SQIVND (reference sequence). With 6 bases clipped from V and 6 bases from J, the junction kept 9 bases outside the gene matches. This CDR3 spans 15 amino acids. The DNA for the CDR3 is TGTGCCAGTAGAGGGGACAGGGAGGGGATTCAGCCCCAGCATTTT. It encodes CASRGDREGIQPQHF.

The chain combines TRBV19 with TRBJ1-1; D gene uncertain. Germline values: CDR1 LNHDA, CDR2 SQIVND (reference sequence). The CDR3 runs to 13 residues. Trimming removed 11 bases at V and 6 bases at J, with 19 bases between. Written as DNA, the CDR3 is TGTGCCTCTACGGAAGGAGGGAGGGCTGAAGCTTTCTTT. It translates to CASTEGGRAEAFF.

The chain carries TRBV9 and TRBJ1-1; D might be TRBD1 (6 bases). From germline, CDR1 is SGDLS and CDR2 YYNGEE. Trimming left V 2 bases short and J 1 base short, with 9 bases between. The CDR3 extends over 14 amino acids. This chain's CDR3 is CASSVQGGNTEAFF. In DNA form, the CDR3 reads TGTGCCAGCAGCGTTCAAGGGGGGAACACTGAAGCTTTCTTT.

V and J are TRBV2 and TRBJ2-7; 10 bases are a match to TRBD1. Per the germline V gene, CDR1 is SNHLY and CDR2 is FYNNEI. The CDR3 contains 15 residues. V shed 2 bases, J shed 6 bases, and the junction held 7 bases outside the gene matches. The CDR3 reads CASSEMGQGSSEQYF. In DNA form, the CDR3 reads TGTGCCAGCAGTGAAATGGGACAGGGGAGTTCCGAGCAGTACTTC. The full variable domain, in which reference TRBV2 and TRBJ2-7 provide the parts outside the CDR3, is EPEVTQTPSHQVTQMGQEVILRCVPISNHLYFYWYRQILGQKVEFLVSFYNNEISEKSEIFDDQFSVERPDGSNFTLKIRSTKLEDSAMYFCASSEMGQGSSEQYFGPGTRLTVT.

This clone has a handful of counts. The rearrangement uses TRBV7-8 and TRBJ2-1; 7 bases match TRBD2. The CDR3 runs to 16 residues. Unmatched junction bases numbered 4, after V lost 0 bases and J lost 2 bases. The germline CDR1 and CDR2 sequences are SGHVS and FQNEAQ. The CDR3 nucleotides read TGTGCCAGCAGCTTAGCGGGCGGGAGCACCTACAATGAGCAGTTCTTC. It translates to CASSLAGGSTYNEQFF.

The rearrangement joins TRBV20-1 to TRBJ2-7; possibly TRBD1 or TRBD2 for D (5 bases each). CDR1 and CDR2 (germline): DFQATT, SNEGSKA (reference sequence). Between the trimmed V and J ends, which lost 4 bases and 7 bases, there was a span of 11 bases. This CDR3 contains 11 residues. The CDR3 DNA sequence: TGCAGTGCTACGGGACCGGCGGAGCAGTACTTC. This gives the protein CSATGPAEQYF.

The chain couples TRBV10-3 to TRBJ2-3; 8 bases agree with TRBD1. The germline V gene encodes CDR1 ENHRY and CDR2 SYGVKD. The CDR3 is made up of 17 amino acids. J lost 3 bases, V lost 0 bases, and 8 bases had no gene match. The CDR3 reads CAISESKGTGVTDTQYF. The CDR3, as DNA: TGTGCCATCAGTGAGTCGAAAGGGACAGGAGTGACAGATACGCAGTATTTT.

The chain joins TRBV6-6 to TRBJ1-1, with unresolved D. The CDR3 extends over 12 amino acids. The germline V gene has CDR1 MNHNY and CDR2 SVGAGI (reference sequence). The V and J ends lost 6 bases and 0 bases respectively, with 5 bases between them. The CDR3 region is CASSRMNTEAFF. The DNA of the CDR3 is TGTGCCAGCAGCCGCATGAACACTGAAGCTTTCTTT.

This chain links TRBV7-3 with TRBJ2-1, with D maybe TRBD2 (6 bases). The CDR3 extends over 15 amino acids. V was clipped by 2 bases and J by 2 bases, with 10 bases between them. Germline lookup yields CDR1 SGHTA and CDR2 FQGTGA. The CDR3 nucleotides are TGTGCCAGCAGCTTACAGGAGGGCCCCTACAATGAGCAGTTCTTC. Translation gives CASSLQEGPYNEQFF.

The CDR3 sequence is CASSSGQGLGYTF. The CDR3 nucleotides are TGTGCCAGCAGCTCGGGACAGGGACTTGGCTACACCTTC. This rearrangement joins TRBV7-9 to TRBJ1-2, with TRBD1 identical over 9 bases. The CDR3 consists of 13 residues. Trimming at V came to 4 bases and at J to 7 bases, leaving 4 bases not matched to a gene. The germline gives CDR1 SEHNR, CDR2 FQNEAQ (reference sequence).

V gene TRBV5-6 combines with J gene TRBJ2-5; no reliable D call. This CDR3 contains 14 residues. Per germline, CDR1 SGHDT and CDR2 YYEEEE. V was cut by 6 bases and J by 1 base, with 13 bases left in between. CDR3 in amino acids: CASNSMSRQETQYF. CDR3 in DNA: TGTGCCAGCAATAGTATGTCTCGCCAAGAGACCCAGTACTTC.

This rearrangement joins TRBV28 to TRBJ1-1; 8 bases match TRBD1. Germline CDR1 MDHEN, CDR2 SYDVKM. V gave up 8 bases and J gave up 4 bases; unmatched junction bases: 15. This CDR3 has 16 amino acids. The CDR3: CASLGQGKPTSTEAFF. The CDR3 DNA is TGTGCCAGCCTCGGACAGGGAAAACCCACTAGCACTGAAGCTTTCTTT.

This clone is deemed medium-sized (0.01 to 0.1%). CDR3 coding DNA: TGTGCCAGCAGCCAAGGGCAAGCGGGGGGCCCGTACTTC. Amino acids: CASSQGQAGGPYF. V and J are TRBV14 and TRBJ2-7, with 9 bases matching TRBD2. V trimming: 1 base; J trimming: 12 bases; junction bases outside the gene matches: 7. The germline gives CDR1 SGHDN, CDR2 FVKESK. The CDR3 loop spans 13 amino acids.

The chain recombines TRBV6-1 with TRBJ2-7; 9 nucleotides match TRBD1. With 8 bases clipped from V and 0 bases from J, the junction kept 8 bases outside the gene matches. The length of the CDR3 is 15 residues. Germline V gene sequence: CDR1 MNHNS, CDR2 SASEGT. The CDR3 is CASRDRELGSYEQYF. The CDR3 DNA follows: TGTGCCAGCCGGGACAGGGAGTTGGGCTCCTACGAGCAGTACTTC.

This chain joins TRBV7-3 and TRBJ1-1; D gene unclear. V was clipped by 1 base and J by 1 base, with 7 bases between them. CDR3 length: 14 residues. The V gene's germline CDR1 is SGHTA and CDR2 FQGTGA. Written as DNA, the CDR3 is TGTGCCAGCAGCTTAAGCTCGGGGAACACTGAAGCTTTCTTT. Residues: CASSLSSGNTEAFF.

This clone has just a few counts. The V and J genes are TRBV7-6 and TRBJ2-5; the D gene is possibly TRBD1 (5 bases). Germline assignment: CDR1 SGHVS and CDR2 FNYEAQ. The CDR3 runs to 17 residues. Trimming stripped 2 bases from V and 4 bases from J, with 20 bases between. CDR3 region: CASSLRGEEQDGETQYF. Here the CDR3 DNA reads TGTGCCAGCAGCTTAAGGGGCGAGGAACAGGATGGAGAGACCCAGTACTTC.

The chain joins TRBV13 to TRBJ2-1; tentatively, D is TRBD1 (6 bases). Trimming pared 4 bases from V and 6 bases from J, leaving 22 bases between. Germline CDR1 reads PRHDT; CDR2 reads FYEKMQ (reference sequence). This CDR3 spans 17 amino acids. The CDR3 sequence is CASSSQDRPGPFNEQFF. The CDR3 nucleotides read TGTGCCAGCAGCTCACAAGACAGGCCCGGACCTTTCAATGAGCAGTTCTTC. Variable domain in full (rest from reference TRBV13 and TRBJ2-1): AAGVIQSPRHLIKEKRETATLKCYPIPRHDTVYWYQQGPGQDPQFLISFYEKMQSDKGSIPDRFSAQQFSDYHSELNMSSLELGDSALYFCASSSQDRPGPFNEQFFGPGTRLTVL.